This TCR beta chain is drawn from a study of cytotoxic CD8 clonotypes in ibrutinib-treated CLL (dated by TCRdb to about 2021). At the level of the whole study: The cohort included roughly 15 treatment-naive and around 10 relapsed/refractory patients; about 17 were IGHV unmutated. Partial responses were observed in about 24 patients and complete responses in 2; after a median follow-up of around 64 months, remission was maintained in roughly 15 patients and progression was observed in some 12. Samples at response were collected after a median of approximately twelve months of treatment, with a range of roughly 6 to 36 months. On average, each sample had 255,043 productive templates and almost 95,000 productive rearrangements. Of the 90 or so people in the trial, 25 to 30 had longitudinal samples available. Cryopreserved peripheral blood mononuclear cells were collected before treatment, at response, and at either disease progression or sustained remission. Every sample from remission and from progressive disease was obtained while the patients were still on ibrutinib. Beyond this particular receptor, the publication reports: Baseline clonality exceeded that of age-matched healthy donors and correlated strongly with circulating CD8+ T-cell counts. At ibrutinib response clonality went up, during sustained remission it held steady, and at progression it dropped back toward baseline. Public clonotypes were rare and either shrank or stayed stable during treatment, and the rise in clonality at ibrutinib response reflected expansion of private clonotypes. Sampling times were not matched between patients in sustained remission and patients whose disease was progressing, and lymph node repertoires were not examined.

Sample time point, as interpreted from the label and publication: progressive disease on ibrutinib. For TCR beta library preparation, about 2 micrograms of genomic DNA were isolated from cryopreserved PBMCs. Longitudinal blood samples from CLL patients on ibrutinib monotherapy underwent high-throughput TCR beta sequencing. The patients took part in an open-label, single-center phase 2 trial of ibrutinib monotherapy. The cysteine opens and the phenylalanine closes a CDR3 of 15 amino acids. The only DNA kept is the CDR3, 45 bases in frame from the first base. V is cut by 6 bases and J by 2 bases, and the space between the germline ends is 17 bases. Sequences MNHNS (CDR1) and SASEGT (CDR2) are obtained from the germline V gene. The goal of deep resolution MiSeq sequencing was a depth between 1 in 1 million and 1 in 200,000 T cells, and coverage averaged 10x per clonotype. The immunoSEQ hsTCRB Kit was used to generate TCR beta libraries. As for how the authors treated the data: The data were analyzed with ImmunoSEQ Analyzer and ImmunoSEQ Data Assistant, and V, D and J gene assignments followed IMGT definitions. Clonality, with values ranging from 0 to 1, was calculated as one minus the normalized Shannon entropy of productive rearrangement frequencies. Only overrepresented clonotypes making up at least 0.05% of each patient's repertoire were included in the public clonotype analysis. Approximately 14 age-matched healthy donor repertoires from immuneACCESS were used as controls for clonality. Entries here come from immuneACCESS through TCRdb and include only in-frame sequences with V and J called. Some clones fail to appear in such tables; in the studies checked, an unresolved V gene covers under half of the shortfall, and the cause of the remainder is unknown. V and J calls plus clone size are reproduced from that table; the DNA served to infer D and trimming. Counted in this sample were 150,000 to 200,000 clones; roughly 90% of them appeared once. 3% to 3.5% of the sample lies in the top ten.

Concerning this clone itself: Its antigen specificity is not known. Base quality data are lacking; no much larger clone is found one base away.

This chain joins TRBV6-1 to TRBJ2-7, with TRBD2 as a weak D call on 5 bases. Sequenced material: PBMCs, taken at disease progression, from a patient treated with ibrutinib. This receptor was identified in a human donor with chronic lymphocytic leukemia. Here the CDR3 is given as CASRLGLDLTYEQYF. The nucleotide sequence reads as follows: TGTGCCAGCAGACTAGGACTGGACCTCACCTACGAGCAGTACTTC.